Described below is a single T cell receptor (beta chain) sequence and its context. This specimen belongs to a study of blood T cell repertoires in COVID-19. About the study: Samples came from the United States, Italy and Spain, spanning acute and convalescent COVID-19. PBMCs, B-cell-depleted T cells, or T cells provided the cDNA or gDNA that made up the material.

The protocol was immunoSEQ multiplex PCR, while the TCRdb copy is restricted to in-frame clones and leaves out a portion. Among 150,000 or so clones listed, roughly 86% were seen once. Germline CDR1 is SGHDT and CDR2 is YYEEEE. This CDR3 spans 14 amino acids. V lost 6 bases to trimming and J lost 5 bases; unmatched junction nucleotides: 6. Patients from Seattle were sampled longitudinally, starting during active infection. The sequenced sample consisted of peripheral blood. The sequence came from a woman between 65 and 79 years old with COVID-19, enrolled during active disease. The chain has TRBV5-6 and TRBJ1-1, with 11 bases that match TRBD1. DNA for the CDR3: TGTGCCAGCATCAAGGGACAGGGGGAGACTGAAGCTTTCTTT. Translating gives CASIKGQGETEAFF.